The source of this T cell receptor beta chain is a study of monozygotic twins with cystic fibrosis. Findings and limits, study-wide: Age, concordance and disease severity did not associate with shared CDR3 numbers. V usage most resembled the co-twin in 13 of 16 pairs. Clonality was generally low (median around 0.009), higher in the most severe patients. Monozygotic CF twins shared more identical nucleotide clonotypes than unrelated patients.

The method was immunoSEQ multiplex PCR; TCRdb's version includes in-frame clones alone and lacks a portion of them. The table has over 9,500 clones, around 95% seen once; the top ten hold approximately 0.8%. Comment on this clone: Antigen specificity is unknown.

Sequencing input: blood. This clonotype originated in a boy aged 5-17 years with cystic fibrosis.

This CDR3 is CASGPGDRGRSNQPQHF. The DNA for the CDR3 is TGCGCCAGCGGCCCCGGGGACAGGGGGAGAAGCAATCAGCCCCAGCATTTT. J is TRBJ1-5 and V is TRBV23-1, with 11 bases fitting TRBD1. TRBV23-1 is identified as an open reading frame with a role that is uncertain. The CDR3 extends over 17 amino acids. With V trimmed by 8 bases and J by 1 base, 10 bases remained unmatched.